This record covers a single T cell receptor (beta chain). Its cognate antigen is unknown. The data were taken from a study of identical twins. No donor was unhealthy or non-Caucasian. Unique molecular identifiers were present on the cDNA, and a universal primer site came from template switching. One entry per CDR3 protein, called by TCRdb with MiXCR from the 5' RACE reads. The sample yields about 1.7 million distinct CDR3 sequences, 25% to 35% seen once. Findings and limits, study-wide: Memory repertoires lacked the insertion deficit that abundant cord blood beta clonotypes showed. Out-of-frame sharing of TCR alpha in monozygotic twins was underestimated by models.

Germline CDR1 reads LGHDT; CDR2 reads YNNKEL (reference sequence). There are 18 residues in the CDR3. The trim removed 2 bases at V and 1 base at J, leaving 7 bases unmatched. The sequenced sample consisted of cord blood. The chain recombines TRBV3-1 with TRBJ2-3, with 12 bases that match TRBD2. The receptor was derived from a newborn girl in good health. CDR3 coding DNA: TGTGCCAGCAGCCAACGCAAGACTAGCGGGGGCCGCACAGATACGCAGTATTTT. It is translated as CASSQRKTSGGRTDTQYF.